The subject of this entry is one T cell receptor beta chain. V was shortened by 6 bases and J by 7 bases, with 10 bases between the two germline ends. Germline CDR1 and CDR2: KGHSH and LQKENI. CDR3 length: 11 amino acids. This specimen belongs to a study of cytomegalovirus exposure and HLA in healthy donors. The PCR contained 60 Vbeta and 13 Jbeta primers. Measured with immunoSEQ multiplex PCR; TCRdb has only the in-frame clones, and not every one. The sample lists 150,000 to 200,000 clones, more than 70% seen once, with roughly 6.2% in the top ten. Sequencing was done on a sample of PBMCs. The origin of this receptor is a male donor in good health and CMV-seropositive. V is TRBV18 and J is TRBJ2-7; maybe TRBD1 (6 bases). Here the CDR3 reads CASSYREEQYF. CDR3 coding DNA: TGTGCCAGCTCTTACAGGGAGGAGCAGTACTTC.